This is a list of T cell receptor beta chains from one sample in a study of cytomegalovirus exposure and HLA in healthy donors. TCRdb's table, derived via immunoSEQ multiplex PCR, lists solely in-frame clones and lacks some. This sample has 150,000 to 180,000 clones, with approximately 74% found just once. Sequenced: PBMCs. Source of these receptors: a man aged 30-40 years in good health and CMV-seronegative. The CDR3 runs from the conserved cysteine through the conserved F or W. A D gene is named only where the DNA matches it firmly. Rows may omit the clone size; those that give it use once, few, many or a size class.

V	D	size	length	J	CDR3	DNA
TRBV11-3	TRBD1	once	13	TRBJ1-1	CASSGQDDTEAFF	TGTGCCAGCAGCGGACAGGATGACACTGAAGCTTTCTTT
TRBV15	-	-	15	TRBJ2-3	CATSRDRPGTDTQYF	TGTGCCACCAGCAGAGATCGTCCGGGGACAGATACGCAGTATTTT
TRBV28	-	-	16	TRBJ2-3	CASSTPIGARADTQYF	TGTGCCAGCAGTACTCCGATTGGGGCTAGGGCAGATACGCAGTATTTT
TRBV7-2	-	-	14	TRBJ2-7	CASSIGTPAREQYF	TGTGCCAGCAGCATTGGGACTCCCGCCCGCGAGCAGTACTTC
TRBV5-6	TRBD1	-	15	TRBJ2-7	CASSSGTGHAYEQYF	TGTGCCAGCAGCTCCGGGACAGGCCATGCCTACGAGCAGTACTTC
TRBV7-8	-	-	12	TRBJ1-5	CASSSGEQPQHF	TGTGCCAGCAGCTCCGGGGAACAGCCCCAGCATTTT
TRBV6-6	-	-	14	TRBJ1-2	CASIGRQANYGYTF	TGTGCCAGCATAGGAAGACAGGCTAACTATGGCTACACCTTC
TRBV4-3	-	-	17	TRBJ1-6	CASSQEWGIVSNSPLHF	TGCGCCAGCAGCCAAGAATGGGGCATTGTCAGCAATTCACCCCTCCACTTT
TRBV19	TRBD1	-	13	TRBJ2-3	CASTGGSTDTQYF	TGTGCCAGTACAGGGGGTAGCACAGATACGCAGTATTTT
TRBV4-3	TRBD2	once	16	TRBJ2-7	CASSQDGAGGSYEQYF	TGCGCCAGCAGCCAAGACGGAGCGGGGGGGTCCTACGAGCAGTACTTC
TRBV5-6	-	-	15	TRBJ1-1	CASSLLNDRRTEAFF	TGTGCCAGCAGCTTGCTAAATGATCGGAGGACTGAAGCTTTCTTT
TRBV7-9	-	-	16	TRBJ1-4	CASSSSWGETNEKLFF	TGTGCCAGCAGCTCCTCCTGGGGGGAGACTAATGAAAAACTGTTTTTT
TRBV28	-	-	14	TRBJ1-2	CASETSGDNYGYTF	TGTGCCAGCGAGACCTCAGGGGACAACTATGGCTACACCTTC
TRBV19	-	-	15	TRBJ1-3	CASSQQGISGNTIYF	TGTGCCAGTAGTCAACAGGGCATCTCTGGAAACACCATATATTTT
TRBV30	TRBD1	-	17	TRBJ2-6	CAWVRDRVRTGANVLTF	TGTGCCTGGGTTCGGGACAGGGTAAGGACTGGGGCCAACGTCCTGACTTTC
TRBV4-3	-	-	16	TRBJ2-3	CASSQDRAVYSDTQYF	TGCGCCAGCAGCCAAGACAGGGCTGTGTATTCAGATACGCAGTATTTT
TRBV19	TRBD1	once	15	TRBJ1-1	CASSTNHRGIAEAFF	TGTGCCAGTAGTACCAACCACAGGGGGATCGCTGAAGCTTTCTTT
TRBV6-4	TRBD1	-	15	TRBJ2-2	CASQPGQGNTGELFF	TGTGCCAGCCAACCGGGACAGGGGAACACCGGGGAGCTGTTTTTT
TRBV27	TRBD2	-	13	TRBJ2-7	CASSWTRSSEQYF	TGTGCCAGCAGTTGGACTAGGAGTAGCGAGCAGTACTTC
TRBV6-5	TRBD2	-	14	TRBJ2-7	CASALAGGPYEQYF	TGTGCCAGCGCCTTAGCGGGGGGGCCCTACGAGCAGTACTTC
TRBV5-4	TRBD1	-	13	TRBJ1-3	CASSLEGADTIYF	TGTGCCAGCAGCTTGGAGGGGGCGGACACCATATATTTT
TRBV10-3	TRBD1	-	15	TRBJ1-1	CAIRRPGGTNTEAFF	TGTGCCATCAGGCGTCCAGGGGGAACTAACACTGAAGCTTTCTTT
TRBV7-9	-	few	15	TRBJ1-1	CASSLADRMNTEAFF	TGTGCCAGCAGCTTAGCCGACAGAATGAACACTGAAGCTTTCTTT
TRBV7-2	-	-	15	TRBJ1-2	CASSLGQGRHYGYTF	TGTGCCAGCAGCTTAGGGCAGGGGAGACACTATGGCTACACCTTC
TRBV28	-	-	11	TRBJ1-6	CASSATRTLHF	TGTGCCAGCAGTGCAACGAGAACCCTCCACTTT
TRBV10-3	-	-	16	TRBJ2-7	CAISESETERVYEQYF	TGTGCCATCAGTGAGTCAGAGACAGAAAGAGTCTACGAGCAGTACTTC
TRBV19	TRBD1	-	13	TRBJ2-3	CASAPPGGGTQYF	TGTGCCAGTGCACCACCAGGGGGTGGTACGCAGTATTTT
TRBV18	-	-	16	TRBJ2-7	CASSPEEARGLYEQYF	TGTGCCAGCTCACCGGAGGAAGCCAGGGGCCTCTACGAGCAGTACTTC